This TCR beta chain appears in the sequencing data of a study of T cell responses to AZD1222 COVID-19 vaccine. This table comes from immunoSEQ multiplex PCR, and its TCRdb copy is limited to in-frame clones, with some not included. The repertoire holds approximately 150,000 clones, with roughly 92% as singletons. The sequence derives from an adult in good health. The starting material was peripheral blood, obtained on day 0 of AZD1222 vaccination.

Written as DNA, the CDR3 is TGTGCCAGCTCACCCCAGACAGGGGGCCGGGATGAGCAGTTCTTC. As protein: CASSPQTGGRDEQFF. J is TRBJ2-1 and V is TRBV18; 10 bases map to TRBD1. Trimming took 3 bases from V and 8 from J; bases not matched to a gene: 7. The germline V gene has CDR1 KGHSH and CDR2 LQKENI. This CDR3 region has 15 residues.